The 23 T cell receptor beta chains reported below all come from one sample, sequenced in a study of shared clonotypes between healthy human individuals (dated by TCRdb to the early 2020s). Library preparation was by the immunoSEQ multiplex PCR assay. The table comes from immuneACCESS by way of TCRdb, which keeps in-frame sequences with V and J called. Part of the clones is missing from these tables; in studies checked, under half for an unresolved V gene and the rest for unknown reasons. The sample table holds millions of clones, of which 85% to 95% were seen once. 0.1% to 0.15% of the sample lies in the top ten. Source material: naive CD4+ T cells sorted from blood. Sample cell subset or site, as interpreted from the label and publication: CD45RA+ positively selected. All receptors come from a man in his late teens or twenties in good health.

This clone has a single count. V usage is TRBV7-9 and J usage is TRBJ1-4; D perhaps matches TRBD1 (6 bases). The V end lost 4 bases, the J end lost 8 bases, and 11 bases lay between the germline ends. Germline loops: CDR1 SEHNR, CDR2 FQNEAQ (reference sequence). CDR3 size: 13 residues. The CDR3 DNA sequence: TGTGCCAGCAGCTCGCAACAGGGAGAAAAACTGTTTTTT. This encodes CASSSQQGEKLFF.

The V call is TRBV6-1, the J call TRBJ1-5; D unresolved. CDR3 length: 14 amino acids. Germline-derived CDR1 and CDR2 are MNHNS and SASEGT. V was trimmed by 0 bases and J by 7 bases, leaving 10 bases between them. The CDR3 sequence is CASSEASRWQPQHF. CDR3 coding DNA: TGTGCCAGCAGTGAAGCATCAAGGTGGCAGCCCCAGCATTTT.

As for this clone: This sequence may be a read error, since a much larger clone differs from it by one base. Other DNA sequences in the same sample also yield this CDR3. V is TRBV30 and J is TRBJ1-1, with D perhaps TRBD1 (5 bases). V was pared by 2 bases and J by 1 base, with 8 bases between. This CDR3 spans 13 amino acids. CDR1 is GTSNPN, CDR2 SVGIG, per germline (reference sequence). The CDR3 coding sequence is TGTGCCTGGAGTCGACAGACGAACACTGAAGCTTTCTTT. Translated, it gives CAWSRQTNTEAFF.

This chain links TRBV9 with TRBJ2-3; tentatively, D is TRBD1 or TRBD2 (5 bases each). Trimming stripped 1 base from V and 0 bases from J, with 12 bases between. The germline V gene has CDR1 SGDLS and CDR2 YYNGEE. CDR3 size: 16 residues. CDR3 nucleotide sequence: TGTGCCAGCAGCGTACGAGAGGGGTCTAGCACAGATACGCAGTATTTT. Translation: CASSVREGSSTDTQYF.

V usage is TRBV5-1 and J usage is TRBJ2-1; no firm D call. Germline values: CDR1 SGHRS, CDR2 YFSETQ. The ends were cut back, 7 bases at V and 3 bases at J, with 8 bases in the middle. The CDR3 spans 12 residues. CDR3 sequence reads: CASLDGYNEQFF. The CDR3 DNA reads TGCGCCAGCCTCGACGGCTACAATGAGCAGTTCTTC. Supplemented by reference TRBV5-1 and TRBJ2-1, the full variable domain reads KAGVTQTPRYLIKTRGQQVTLSCSPISGHRSVSWYQQTPGQGLQFLFEYFSETQRNKGNFPGRFSGRQFSNSRSEMNVSTLELGDSALYLCASLDGYNEQFFGPGTRLTVL.

This chain connects TRBV6-1 to TRBJ2-5; 7 nucleotides align to TRBD2. The CDR3 spans 14 residues. J lost 2 bases, V lost 6 bases, and 6 bases had no gene match. Germline CDR1 MNHNS, CDR2 SASEGT. This CDR3 is CASRPRGGQETQYF. Written as DNA, the CDR3 is TGTGCCAGCAGACCCCGGGGAGGGCAAGAGACCCAGTACTTC.

The V and J genes are TRBV20-1 and TRBJ2-2; D is unclear. Trimming stripped 1 base from V and 6 bases from J, with 3 bases between. The length of the CDR3 is 11 residues. The germline CDR1 and CDR2 sequences are DFQATT and SNEGSKA (reference sequence). CDR3 protein: CSARVPGELFF. The CDR3 nucleotides are TGCAGTGCTAGAGTGCCCGGGGAGCTGTTTTTT.

This chain links TRBV30 with TRBJ1-2; D is perhaps TRBD1 (6 bases). V was trimmed by 0 bases and J by 2 bases, leaving 13 bases between them. Germline V lookup: CDR1 GTSNPN, CDR2 SVGIG (reference sequence). This CDR3 comprises 15 residues. CDR3 sequence: CAWSVRRGENYGYTF. DNA for the CDR3: TGTGCCTGGAGTGTACGGAGGGGGGAAAACTATGGCTACACCTTC.

Here the CDR3 reads CASTSEAGQGTEAFF. The CDR3 region has the DNA TGTGCCAGCACCTCCGAGGCAGGTCAGGGCACTGAAGCTTTCTTT. The chain links TRBV5-4 to TRBJ1-1; D may be TRBD1 (5 bases). This CDR3 region has 15 residues. V was trimmed by 6 bases and J by 4 bases, leaving 19 bases between them. Germline assignment: CDR1 SGHNT and CDR2 YYREEE (reference sequence).

The rearrangement links TRBV7-9 to TRBJ2-2; TRBD1 matches at 8 bases. Germline CDR1 and CDR2: SEHNR and FQNEAQ (reference sequence). The CDR3 extends over 16 amino acids. With V trimmed by 2 bases and J by 3 bases, 5 bases remained unmatched. The CDR3 region has the DNA TGTGCCAGCAGCTTAAGGCCACAGGGGGACACCGGGGAGCTGTTTTTT. It yields the protein CASSLRPQGDTGELFF.

The genes are TRBV28 and TRBJ2-5, with 10 positions matching TRBD2. With V trimmed by 5 bases and J by 6 bases, 6 bases remained unmatched. The germline CDR1 and CDR2 sequences are MDHEN and SYDVKM. This CDR3 is 14 amino acids long. The CDR3 loop reads CASSLQRGGKTQYF. In DNA, the CDR3 is TGTGCCAGCAGTCTCCAGCGGGGGGGGAAGACCCAGTACTTC.

The CDR3, as DNA: TGTGCCTGGAGTGGACGGGGGGGCAAATTCTTC. Translated, it gives CAWSGRGGKFF. V usage is TRBV30 and J usage is TRBJ2-1; 8 bases map to TRBD2. Per the germline V gene, CDR1 is GTSNPN and CDR2 is SVGIG (reference sequence). The CDR3 loop spans 11 amino acids. Losses at the gene ends were 1 base for V and 16 bases for J; bases not matched to a gene: 6.

CDR3 DNA: TGTGCCAGGCGGGGATCTAGCACAGATACGCAGTATTTT. It specifies CARRGSSTDTQYF. The rearrangement links TRBV2 to TRBJ2-3, with D perhaps matching TRBD2 (6 bases). The V end lost 9 bases, the J end lost 0 bases, and 10 bases lay between the germline ends. The CDR3 totals 13 residues. The germline CDR1 and CDR2 sequences are SNHLY and FYNNEI. Complete variable domain (other parts from reference TRBV2 and TRBJ2-3): EPEVTQTPSHQVTQMGQEVILRCVPISNHLYFYWYRQILGQKVEFLVSFYNNEISEKSEIFDDQFSVERPDGSNFTLKIRSTKLEDSAMYFCARRGSSTDTQYFGPGTRLTVL.

The chain employs TRBV5-4 and TRBJ2-2; 8 positions agree with TRBD1. After removal of 4 bases from V and 6 bases from J, the junction contained 5 bases not matched to a gene. Germline CDR1 and CDR2: SGHNT and YYREEE (reference sequence). This CDR3 spans 14 amino acids. The CDR3 sequence: CASSRDRGSGELFF. CDR3 in DNA: TGTGCCAGCAGCAGAGACAGGGGATCCGGGGAGCTGTTTTTT.

This rearrangement joins TRBV6-5 to TRBJ2-5; possible D gene TRBD1, 6 bases. The CDR3 has 15 residues. Germline V gene sequence: CDR1 MNHEY, CDR2 SVGAGI. The V gene lost 2 bases and the J gene lost 5 bases, with 15 bases spanning the gap. The CDR3 DNA follows: TGTGCCAGCAGTTACAGTGCAGGGGAGACGGAGACCCAGTACTTC. Amino acid sequence: CASSYSAGETETQYF.

V gene TRBV30 combines with J gene TRBJ1-2; possible D gene TRBD1, 6 bases. V lost 0 bases and J 7 bases, leaving 21 bases between the germline ends. CDR3 length equals 16 residues. Germline V CDR1 and CDR2: GTSNPN, SVGIG (reference sequence). In nucleotides, the CDR3 is TGTGCCTGGAGTGTCTTGACAGGCTCAACTAAGGGTGGCTACACCTTC. Protein sequence: CAWSVLTGSTKGGYTF.

This clone has only one observation. The chain is built from TRBV4-3 and TRBJ1-1; 10 bases are shared with TRBD1. Germline CDR1 is LGHNA and CDR2 is YSLEER. CDR3 length: 15 residues. V dropped 1 base and J dropped 6; count of bases not matched to a gene: 5. The CDR3 loop is CASSQAGTGASEAFF. The CDR3 DNA sequence: TGCGCCAGCAGCCAAGCCGGGACAGGGGCGTCTGAAGCTTTCTTT.

A word on this clone: Within the sample, other DNA sequences also encode this same CDR3. The CDR3 DNA reads as TGTGCCATCAGTGAGTCGGGGCCTAGCAATCAGCCCCAGCATTTT. Residues: CAISESGPSNQPQHF. This chain connects TRBV10-3 to TRBJ1-5; D might be TRBD1 (5 bases). Looked up from germline, CDR1 is ENHRY and CDR2 is SYGVKD. V was clipped by 0 bases and J by 0 bases, with 6 bases between them. The CDR3 consists of 15 residues.

This sequence joins TRBV27 and TRBJ2-2; TRBD1 matches 7 bases. The CDR3 is 13 residues long. Looked up from germline, CDR1 is MNHEY and CDR2 is SMNVEV (reference sequence). Unmatched junction bases numbered 1, after V lost 4 bases and J lost 5 bases. CDR3 residues: CASSSTGTGELFF. In DNA, the CDR3 is TGTGCCAGCAGTTCGACAGGGACCGGGGAGCTGTTTTTT.

V gene TRBV6-1 combines with J gene TRBJ2-2, with D possibly being TRBD1 or TRBD2 (5 bases each). Germline CDR1 is MNHNS and CDR2 is SASEGT. Trimming left V 6 bases short and J 4 bases short, with 15 bases between. CDR3 length: 15 residues. In nucleotides, the CDR3 is TGTGCCAGCAGGGCGCCGGGACGGGGCACCGGGGAGCTGTTTTTT. Its protein product is CASRAPGRGTGELFF.

V gene TRBV6-4 combines with J gene TRBJ2-1; D is possibly TRBD2 (5 bases). The CDR3 sequence is 14 residues long. CDR1 is MRHNA and CDR2 is SNTAGT in the germline V gene. V was cut by 7 bases and J by 2 bases, with 12 bases left in between. The CDR3 DNA reads as TGTGCCAGCACGCGAGCGGAAACCTACAATGAGCAGTTCTTC. The encoded protein is CASTRAETYNEQFF.

With regard to this clone: This specimen includes other DNA sequences encoding the same CDR3. The chain has TRBV5-1 and TRBJ1-1, with D perhaps TRBD1 (6 bases). CDR1 and CDR2 (germline): SGHRS, YFSETQ. The CDR3 is 14 residues long. Trimming pared 0 bases from V and 4 bases from J, leaving 10 bases between. The CDR3 bases are TGCGCCAGCAGCTTGGCACAGGGTGGCACTGAAGCTTTCTTT. Protein sequence: CASSLAQGGTEAFF.

Comments on this clone: The same CDR3 arises from other DNA sequences in this sample as well. This chain uses TRBV6-5 with TRBJ2-3; 7 nucleotides agree with TRBD1. This CDR3 has 14 amino acids. The V gene's germline CDR1 is MNHEY and CDR2 SVGAGI. After removal of 6 bases from V and 0 bases from J, the junction contained 3 bases not matched to a gene. CDR3 nucleotides: TGTGCCAGCAGGCCGACAGGGAGCACAGATACGCAGTATTTT. This sequence encodes CASRPTGSTDTQYF.